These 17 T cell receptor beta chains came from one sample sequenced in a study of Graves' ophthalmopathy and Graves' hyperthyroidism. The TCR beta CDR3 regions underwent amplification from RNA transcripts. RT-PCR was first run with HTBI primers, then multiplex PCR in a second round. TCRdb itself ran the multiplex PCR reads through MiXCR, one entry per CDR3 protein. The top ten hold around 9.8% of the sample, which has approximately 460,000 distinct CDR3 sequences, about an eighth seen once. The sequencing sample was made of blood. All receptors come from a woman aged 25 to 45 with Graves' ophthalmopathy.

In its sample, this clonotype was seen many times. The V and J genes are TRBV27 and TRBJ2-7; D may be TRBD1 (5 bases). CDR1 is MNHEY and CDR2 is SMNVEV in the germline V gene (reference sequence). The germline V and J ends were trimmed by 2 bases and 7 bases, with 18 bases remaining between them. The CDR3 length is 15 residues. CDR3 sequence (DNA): TGTGCCAGCAGTTTAAGGAGCCAGGGTGGATGGGAGCAGTACTTC. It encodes CASSLRSQGGWEQYF.

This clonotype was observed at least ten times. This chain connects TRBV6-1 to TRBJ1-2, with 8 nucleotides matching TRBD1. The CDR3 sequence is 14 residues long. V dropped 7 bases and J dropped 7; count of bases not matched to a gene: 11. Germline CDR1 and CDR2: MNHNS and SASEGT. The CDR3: CASNRQGIYSGYTF. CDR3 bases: TGTGCCAGCAACCGACAGGGGATATACAGTGGCTACACCTTC.

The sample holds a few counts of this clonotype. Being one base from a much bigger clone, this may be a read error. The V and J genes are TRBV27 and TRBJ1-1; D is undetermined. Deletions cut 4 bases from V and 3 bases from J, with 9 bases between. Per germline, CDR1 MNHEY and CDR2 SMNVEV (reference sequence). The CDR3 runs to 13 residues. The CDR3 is CASSSPPDTEAFF. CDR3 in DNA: TGTGCCAGCAGTTCGCCACCGGACACTGAAGCTTTCTTT.

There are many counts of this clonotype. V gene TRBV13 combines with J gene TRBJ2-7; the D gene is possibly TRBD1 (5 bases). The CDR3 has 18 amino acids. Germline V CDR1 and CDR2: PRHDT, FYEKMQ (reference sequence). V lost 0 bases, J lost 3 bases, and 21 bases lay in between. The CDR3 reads CASSLGLLGQGKGYEQYF. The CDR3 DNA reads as TGTGCCAGCAGCTTAGGCCTTTTGGGGCAGGGTAAGGGCTACGAGCAGTACTTC.

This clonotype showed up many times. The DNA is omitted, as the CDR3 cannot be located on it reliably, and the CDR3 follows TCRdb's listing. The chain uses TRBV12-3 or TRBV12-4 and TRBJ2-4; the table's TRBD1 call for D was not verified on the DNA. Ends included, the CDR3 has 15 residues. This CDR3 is CASSFGAGPVNIQYF.

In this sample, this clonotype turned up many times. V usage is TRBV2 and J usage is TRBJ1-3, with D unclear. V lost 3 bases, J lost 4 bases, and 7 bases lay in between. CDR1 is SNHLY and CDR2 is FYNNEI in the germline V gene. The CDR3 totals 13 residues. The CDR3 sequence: CASSDRVGNTIYF. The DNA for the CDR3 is TGTGCCAGCAGTGATCGGGTCGGAAACACCATATATTTT.

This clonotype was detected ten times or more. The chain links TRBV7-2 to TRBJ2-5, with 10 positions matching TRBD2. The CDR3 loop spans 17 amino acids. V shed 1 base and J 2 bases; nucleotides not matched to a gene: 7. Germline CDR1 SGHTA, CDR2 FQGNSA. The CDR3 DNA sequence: TGTGCCAGCAGCTTAGGACTACTAGCGGGGAGTCAAGAGACCCAGTACTTC. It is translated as CASSLGLLAGSQETQYF.

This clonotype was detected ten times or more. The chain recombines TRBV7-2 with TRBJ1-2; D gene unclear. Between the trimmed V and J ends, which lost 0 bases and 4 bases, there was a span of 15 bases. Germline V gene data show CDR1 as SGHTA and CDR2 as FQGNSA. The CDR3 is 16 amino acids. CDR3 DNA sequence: TGTGCCAGCAGCTTAGCGGGTGGTAGGAACAGCTATGGCTACACCTTC. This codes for CASSLAGGRNSYGYTF.

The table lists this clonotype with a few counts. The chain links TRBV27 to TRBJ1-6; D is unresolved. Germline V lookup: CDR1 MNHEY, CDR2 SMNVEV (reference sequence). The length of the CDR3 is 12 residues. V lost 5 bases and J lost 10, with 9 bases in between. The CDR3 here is CASSLISSPLHF. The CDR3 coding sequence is TGTGCCAGCAGTCTGATTTCGTCACCCCTCCACTTT.

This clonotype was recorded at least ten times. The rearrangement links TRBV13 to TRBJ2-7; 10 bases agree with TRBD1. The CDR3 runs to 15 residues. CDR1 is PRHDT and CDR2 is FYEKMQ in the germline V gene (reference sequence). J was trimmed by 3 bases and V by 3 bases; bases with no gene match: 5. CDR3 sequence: CASSFRTGGFYEQYF. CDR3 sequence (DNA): TGTGCCAGCAGCTTCCGGACAGGGGGATTCTACGAGCAGTACTTC.

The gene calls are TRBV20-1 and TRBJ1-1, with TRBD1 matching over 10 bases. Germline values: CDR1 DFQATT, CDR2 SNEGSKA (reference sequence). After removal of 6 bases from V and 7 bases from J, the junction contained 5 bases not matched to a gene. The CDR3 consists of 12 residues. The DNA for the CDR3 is TGCAGTGCAGGGACAGGGGCGCTTGAAGCTTTCTTT. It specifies CSAGTGALEAFF.

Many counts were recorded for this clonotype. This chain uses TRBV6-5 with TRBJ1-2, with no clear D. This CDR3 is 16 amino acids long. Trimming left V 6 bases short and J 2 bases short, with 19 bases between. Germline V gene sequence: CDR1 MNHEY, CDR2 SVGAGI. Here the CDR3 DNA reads TGTGCCAGCAGGCCCTATAGGCAGCTAGTGAACTATGGCTACACCTTC. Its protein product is CASRPYRQLVNYGYTF.

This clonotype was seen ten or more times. CDR3 sequence reads: CASAAGRDALGYTF. In DNA, the CDR3 is TGTGCCAGCGCCGCGGGGCGAGACGCCCTTGGCTACACCTTC. The chain links TRBV9 to TRBJ1-2, with D possibly matching TRBD1 (5 bases). The CDR3 covers 14 residues. V was shortened by 7 bases and J by 7 bases, with 20 bases between the two germline ends. The germline CDR1 and CDR2 sequences are SGDLS and YYNGEE.

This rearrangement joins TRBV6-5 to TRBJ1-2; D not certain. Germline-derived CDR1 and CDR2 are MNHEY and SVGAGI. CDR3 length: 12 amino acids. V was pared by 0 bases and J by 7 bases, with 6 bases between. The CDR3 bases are TGTGCCAGCAGTTACTCGACTGGTGGCTACACCTTC. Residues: CASSYSTGGYTF.

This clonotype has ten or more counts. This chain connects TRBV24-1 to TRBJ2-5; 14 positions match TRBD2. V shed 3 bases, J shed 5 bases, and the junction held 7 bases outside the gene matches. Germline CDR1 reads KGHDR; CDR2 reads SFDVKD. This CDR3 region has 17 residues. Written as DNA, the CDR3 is TGTGCCACCAGTGATCTGGGGACTAGCGGGAGTCGCGAGACCCAGTACTTC. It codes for CATSDLGTSGSRETQYF.

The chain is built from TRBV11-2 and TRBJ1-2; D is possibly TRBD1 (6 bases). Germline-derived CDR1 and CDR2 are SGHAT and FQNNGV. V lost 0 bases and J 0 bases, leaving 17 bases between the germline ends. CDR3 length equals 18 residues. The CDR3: CASSLEIWGGGSNYGYTF. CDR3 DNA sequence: TGTGCCAGCAGCTTAGAAATTTGGGGGGGCGGGTCTAACTATGGCTACACCTTC.

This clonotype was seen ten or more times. The CDR3 DNA is TGTGCCAGCAGTGCCTGGACAGGGGGTGCACGAAGGGAAGCTTTCTTT. It codes for CASSAWTGGARREAFF. The chain links TRBV2 to TRBJ1-1, with TRBD1 identical over 10 bases. Germline loops: CDR1 SNHLY, CDR2 FYNNEI. V was pared by 4 bases and J by 8 bases, with 13 bases of the junction left unmatched. The CDR3 is made up of 16 amino acids. The complete variable domain, with remaining parts taken from reference TRBV2 and TRBJ1-1, reads EPEVTQTPSHQVTQMGQEVILRCVPISNHLYFYWYRQILGQKVEFLVSFYNNEISEKSEIFDDQFSVERPDGSNFTLKIRSTKLEDSAMYFCASSAWTGGARREAFFGQGTRLTVV.